The 6 T cell receptor beta chains reported below all come from one sample, sequenced in a study of shared clonotypes between healthy human individuals. TCRdb keeps only in-frame clones here, not all; method: immunoSEQ multiplex PCR. The data show over 950,000 clones, roughly 80% seen once. What was sequenced was memory CD4+ T cells from PBMCs. Subset of the sample: CD45RA-negative fraction. Receptors originate from a man younger than 35 in good health. Some clones in this sample may be carry-over from other donors' samples.

This clone has at least ten counts. The chain uses TRBV5-6 and TRBJ2-7; 9 nucleotides match TRBD1. V shed 3 bases, J shed 4 bases, and the junction held 8 bases outside the gene matches. The CDR3 loop spans 15 amino acids. Germline CDR1 SGHDT, CDR2 YYEEEE. The CDR3 spells CASSSTPGTGYEQYF. The CDR3 DNA reads TGTGCCAGCAGCTCTACCCCCGGGACAGGGTACGAGCAGTACTTC.

The rearrangement uses TRBV14 and TRBJ1-2, with D maybe TRBD1 (5 bases). Between the trimmed V and J ends, which lost 0 bases and 5 bases, there was a span of 19 bases. This CDR3 comprises 17 residues. In germline, CDR1 is SGHDN, CDR2 FVKESK. CDR3 sequence reads: CASSQDKQPEWGYGYTF. In DNA, the CDR3 is TGTGCCAGCAGCCAAGATAAACAGCCGGAGTGGGGGTATGGCTACACCTTC.

The chain joins TRBV29-1 to TRBJ2-3, with 10 bases identical to TRBD2. CDR1 and CDR2 (germline): SQVTM, ANQGSEA. This CDR3 has 13 amino acids. With 6 bases clipped from V and 2 bases from J, the junction kept 2 bases outside the gene matches. CDR3 nucleotides: TGCAGCGTCGGGACTAGCGACACAGATACGCAGTATTTT. Translation: CSVGTSDTDTQYF.

V gene TRBV5-1 combines with J gene TRBJ1-1; 9 positions agree with TRBD1. The CDR3 runs 15 residues. V was clipped by 4 bases and J by 3 bases; unmatched bases: 7. Germline V gene sequence: CDR1 SGHRS, CDR2 YFSETQ. Written as DNA, the CDR3 is TGCGCCAGCAGCCACTTCGGGGACAGGGACACTGAAGCTTTCTTT. It codes for CASSHFGDRDTEAFF.

This rearrangement joins TRBV21-1 to TRBJ2-7; the table gives TRBD2 as D, unverified against the DNA. TRBV21-1 is shown as a pseudogene. The CDR3 runs to 16 residues. CDR3 sequence (DNA): TGTGCCAGCAGCAAAGGTAAGGACGGGGTGTCCTACGAGCAGTACTTC. Its translation is CASSKGKDGVSYEQYF.

V usage is TRBV27 and J usage is TRBJ1-1, with D tentatively TRBD1 (5 bases). The CDR3 consists of 16 residues. The V end lost 2 bases, the J end lost 1 base, and 14 bases lay between the germline ends. Germline V gene lookup returns CDR1 MNHEY and CDR2 SMNVEV (reference sequence). CDR3 sequence: CASSLPRDEENTEAFF. In DNA, the CDR3 is TGTGCCAGCAGTTTACCCAGGGACGAGGAGAACACTGAAGCTTTCTTT.